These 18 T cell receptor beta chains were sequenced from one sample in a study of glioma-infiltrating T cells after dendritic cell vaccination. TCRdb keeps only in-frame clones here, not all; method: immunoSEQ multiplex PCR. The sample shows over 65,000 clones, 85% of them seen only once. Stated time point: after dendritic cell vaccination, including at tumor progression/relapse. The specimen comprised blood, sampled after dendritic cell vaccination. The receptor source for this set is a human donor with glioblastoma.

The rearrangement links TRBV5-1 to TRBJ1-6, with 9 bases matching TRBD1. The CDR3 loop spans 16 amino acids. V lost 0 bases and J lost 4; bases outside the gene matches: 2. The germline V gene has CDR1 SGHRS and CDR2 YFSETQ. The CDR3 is CASSLEGQGYNSPLHF. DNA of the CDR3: TGCGCCAGCAGCTTGGAAGGACAGGGGTATAATTCACCCCTCCACTTT.

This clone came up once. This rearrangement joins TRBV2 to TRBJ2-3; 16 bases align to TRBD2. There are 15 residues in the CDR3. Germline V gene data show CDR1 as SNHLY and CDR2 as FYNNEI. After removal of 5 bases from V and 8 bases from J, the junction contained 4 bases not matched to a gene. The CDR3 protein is CASSPGTSGGGTQYF. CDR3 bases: TGTGCCAGCAGTCCCGGGACTAGCGGGGGGGGTACGCAGTATTTT. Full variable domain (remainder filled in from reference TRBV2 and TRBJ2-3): EPEVTQTPSHQVTQMGQEVILRCVPISNHLYFYWYRQILGQKVEFLVSFYNNEISEKSEIFDDQFSVERPDGSNFTLKIRSTKLEDSAMYFCASSPGTSGGGTQYFGPGTRLTVL.

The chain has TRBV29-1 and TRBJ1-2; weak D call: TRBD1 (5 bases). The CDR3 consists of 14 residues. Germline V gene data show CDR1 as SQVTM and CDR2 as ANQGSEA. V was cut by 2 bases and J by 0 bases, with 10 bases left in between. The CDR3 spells CSVEIQASNYGYTF. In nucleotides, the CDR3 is TGCAGCGTTGAAATACAGGCTTCTAACTATGGCTACACCTTC. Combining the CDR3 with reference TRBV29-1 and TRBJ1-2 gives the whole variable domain SAVISQKPSRDICQRGTSLTIQCQVDSQVTMMFWYRQQPGQSLTLIATANQGSEATYESGFVIDKFPISRPNLTFSTLTVSNMSPEDSSIYLCSVEIQASNYGYTFGSGTRLTVV.

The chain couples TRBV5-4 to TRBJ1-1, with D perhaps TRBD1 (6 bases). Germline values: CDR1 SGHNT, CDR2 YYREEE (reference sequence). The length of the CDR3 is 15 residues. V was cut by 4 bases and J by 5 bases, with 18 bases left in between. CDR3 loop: CASSLEGEGGTEAFF. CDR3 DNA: TGTGCCAGCAGCCTCGAGGGGGAGGGTGGTACTGAAGCTTTCTTT.

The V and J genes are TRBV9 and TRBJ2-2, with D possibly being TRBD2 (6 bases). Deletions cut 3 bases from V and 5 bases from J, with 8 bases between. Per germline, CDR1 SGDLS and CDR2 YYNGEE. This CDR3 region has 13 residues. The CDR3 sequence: CASSGLVTGELFF. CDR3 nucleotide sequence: TGTGCCAGCAGCGGACTAGTGACCGGGGAGCTGTTTTTT.

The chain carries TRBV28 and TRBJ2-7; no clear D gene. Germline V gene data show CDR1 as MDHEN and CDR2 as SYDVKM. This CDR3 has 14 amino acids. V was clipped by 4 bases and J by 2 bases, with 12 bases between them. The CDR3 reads CASSWLSTPYEQYF. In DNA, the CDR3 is TGTGCCAGCAGTTGGTTGAGTACCCCCTACGAGCAGTACTTC.

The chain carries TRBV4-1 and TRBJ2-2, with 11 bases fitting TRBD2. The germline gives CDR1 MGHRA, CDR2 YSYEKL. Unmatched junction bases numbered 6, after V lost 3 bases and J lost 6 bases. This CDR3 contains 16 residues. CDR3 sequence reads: CASSQYSGRAAGELFF. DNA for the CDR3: TGCGCCAGCAGCCAGTATAGCGGGAGGGCCGCCGGGGAGCTGTTTTTT.

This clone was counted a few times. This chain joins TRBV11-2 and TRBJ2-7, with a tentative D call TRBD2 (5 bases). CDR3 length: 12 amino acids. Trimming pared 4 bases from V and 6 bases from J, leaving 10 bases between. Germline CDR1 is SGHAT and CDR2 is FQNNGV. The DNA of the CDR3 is TGTGCCAGCAGCTGGCGGGCAGCCGAGCAGTACTTC. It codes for CASSWRAAEQYF. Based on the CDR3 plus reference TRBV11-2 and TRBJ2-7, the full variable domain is EAGVAQSPRYKIIEKRQSVAFWCNPISGHATLYWYQQILGQGPKLLIQFQNNGVVDDSQLPKDRFSAERLKGVDSTLKIQPAKLEDSAVYLCASSWRAAEQYFGPGTRLTVT.

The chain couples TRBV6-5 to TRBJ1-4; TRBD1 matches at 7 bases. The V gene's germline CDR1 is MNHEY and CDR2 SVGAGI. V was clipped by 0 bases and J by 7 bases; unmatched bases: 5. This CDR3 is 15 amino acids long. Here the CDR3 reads CASSYSRGRIEKLFF. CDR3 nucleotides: TGTGCCAGCAGTTACTCGAGGGGGCGGATTGAAAAACTGTTTTTT.

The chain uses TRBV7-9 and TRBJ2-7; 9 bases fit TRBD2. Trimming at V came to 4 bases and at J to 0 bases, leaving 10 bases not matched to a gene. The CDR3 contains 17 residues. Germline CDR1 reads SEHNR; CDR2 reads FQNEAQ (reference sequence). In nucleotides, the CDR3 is TGTGCCAGCAGCTCCAAAGCCCTAGCGGGGAGCTCCTACGAGCAGTACTTC. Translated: CASSSKALAGSSYEQYF.

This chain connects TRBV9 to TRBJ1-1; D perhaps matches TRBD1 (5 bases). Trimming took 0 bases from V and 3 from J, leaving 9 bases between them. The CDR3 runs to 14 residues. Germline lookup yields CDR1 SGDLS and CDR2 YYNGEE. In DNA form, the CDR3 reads TGTGCCAGCAGCGTAGCAGGGTATGACACTGAAGCTTTCTTT. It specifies CASSVAGYDTEAFF.

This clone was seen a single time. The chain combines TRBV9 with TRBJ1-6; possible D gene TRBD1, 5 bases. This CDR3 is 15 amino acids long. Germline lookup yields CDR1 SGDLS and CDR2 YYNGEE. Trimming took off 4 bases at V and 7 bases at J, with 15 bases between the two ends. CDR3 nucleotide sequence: TGTGCCAGCAGCCCCCTGGGGCTCCGGAATTCACCCCTCCACTTT. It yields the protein CASSPLGLRNSPLHF. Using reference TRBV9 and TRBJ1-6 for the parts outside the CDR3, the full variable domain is DSGVTQTPKHLITATGQRVTLRCSPRSGDLSVYWYQQSLDQGLQFLIQYYNGEERAKGNILERFSAQQFPDLHSELNLSSLELGDSALYFCASSPLGLRNSPLHFGNGTRLTVT.

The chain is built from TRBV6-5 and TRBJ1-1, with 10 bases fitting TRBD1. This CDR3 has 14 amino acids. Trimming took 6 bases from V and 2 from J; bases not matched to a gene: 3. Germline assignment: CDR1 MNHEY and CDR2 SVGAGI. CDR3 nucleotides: TGTGCCAGCAGACGGGACAGGGGAAACACTGAAGCTTTCTTT. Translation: CASRRDRGNTEAFF.

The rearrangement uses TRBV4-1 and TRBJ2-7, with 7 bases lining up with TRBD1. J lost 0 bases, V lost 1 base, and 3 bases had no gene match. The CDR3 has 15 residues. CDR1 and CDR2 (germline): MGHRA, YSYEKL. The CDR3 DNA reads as TGCGCCAGCAGCCAAGGCCGGGACAGCTCCTACGAGCAGTACTTC. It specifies CASSQGRDSSYEQYF.

CDR3 bases: TGTGCCAGCAGTCCGAGGGACTTCTCCTACGAGCAGTACTTC. It translates to CASSPRDFSYEQYF. The V call is TRBV27, the J call TRBJ2-7, with a weak D call TRBD2 (6 bases). Germline assignment: CDR1 MNHEY and CDR2 SMNVEV (reference sequence). Trimming left V 5 bases short and J 0 bases short, with 11 bases between. The CDR3 consists of 14 residues.

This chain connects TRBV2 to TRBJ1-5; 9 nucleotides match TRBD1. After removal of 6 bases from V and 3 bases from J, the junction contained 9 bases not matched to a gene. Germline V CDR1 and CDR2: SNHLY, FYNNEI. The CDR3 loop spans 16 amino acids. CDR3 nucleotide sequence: TGTGCCAGCAGGCAACAGGGGGCAGGTCTCAATCAGCCCCAGCATTTT. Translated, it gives CASRQQGAGLNQPQHF.

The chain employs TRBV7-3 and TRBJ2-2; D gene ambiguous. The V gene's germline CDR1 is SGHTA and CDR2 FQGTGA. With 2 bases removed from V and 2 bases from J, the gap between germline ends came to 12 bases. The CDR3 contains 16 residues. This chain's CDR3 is CASSLVERGNTGELFF. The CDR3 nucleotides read TGTGCCAGCAGCTTAGTCGAGCGAGGAAACACCGGGGAGCTGTTTTTT.

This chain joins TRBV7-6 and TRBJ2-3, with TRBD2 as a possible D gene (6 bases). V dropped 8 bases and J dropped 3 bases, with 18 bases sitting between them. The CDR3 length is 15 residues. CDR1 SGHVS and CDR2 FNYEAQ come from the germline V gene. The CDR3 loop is CASGRYRGLTDTQYF. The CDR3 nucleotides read TGTGCCAGCGGTCGGTACCGGGGACTTACAGATACGCAGTATTTT. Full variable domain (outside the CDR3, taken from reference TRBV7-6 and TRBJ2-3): GAGVSQSPRYKVTKRGQDVALRCDPISGHVSLYWYRQALGQGPEFLTYFNYEAQQDKSGLPNDRFSAERPEGSISTLTIQRTEQRDSAMYRCASGRYRGLTDTQYFGPGTRLTVL.